The 5 T cell receptor beta chains reported below all come from one sample, sequenced in a study of blood T cell repertoires in COVID-19. Libraries were prepared by immunoSEQ multiplex PCR; TCRdb keeps only in-frame clonotypes and omits some of them. Of over 150,000 clones listed, roughly 83% are singletons. Sequenced: peripheral blood. These receptors all stem from a woman aged 55 to 70 with acute or convalescent COVID-19.

This chain connects TRBV30 to TRBJ1-1; D gene unclear. V gave up 3 bases and J gave up 9 bases, with 11 bases separating them. Per the germline V gene, CDR1 is GTSNPN and CDR2 is SVGIG (reference sequence). This CDR3 comprises 11 residues. CDR3 in amino acids: CAWRSSHKAFF. The DNA of the CDR3 is TGTGCCTGGAGATCCTCGCACAAAGCTTTCTTT.

A single count supports this clone. The J gene is TRBJ2-1, the V gene TRBV3-1 (or the pseudogene TRBV3-2), with a tentative D call TRBD1 (5 bases). Germline CDR1 reads LGHDT; CDR2 reads YNNKEL (reference sequence). This CDR3 is 15 amino acids long. Trimming took off 1 base at V and 4 bases at J, with 11 bases between the two ends. The CDR3: CASSQVVGRYNEQFF. For the CDR3, the DNA is TGTGCCAGCAGCCAAGTGGTGGGGCGATACAATGAGCAGTTCTTC.

This clone was detected many times. The chain couples TRBV5-6 to TRBJ2-5; 9 nucleotides match TRBD2. J was trimmed by 3 bases and V by 4 bases; bases with no gene match: 10. Looked up from germline, CDR1 is SGHDT and CDR2 is YYEEEE. This CDR3 has 16 amino acids. The CDR3 loop is CASSVRLTSGEETQYF. For the CDR3, the DNA is TGTGCCAGCAGCGTCCGCCTGACTAGCGGCGAAGAGACCCAGTACTTC.

The chain links TRBV15 to TRBJ2-5; 7 positions agree with TRBD1. J gave up 5 bases and V 0 bases, and 15 bases lay outside the gene matches. Germline CDR1 reads LNHNV; CDR2 reads YYDKDF (reference sequence). The length of the CDR3 is 18 residues. The CDR3: CATSRDHMTGLVQETQYF. The CDR3 nucleotides read TGTGCCACCAGCAGAGATCACATGACAGGGTTGGTTCAGGAGACCCAGTACTTC.

V is TRBV18 and J is TRBJ1-5; 7 bases fit TRBD1. With 1 base clipped from V and 5 bases from J, the junction kept 2 bases outside the gene matches. The CDR3 covers 14 residues. The germline gives CDR1 KGHSH, CDR2 LQKENI. The CDR3 coding sequence is TGTGCCAGCTCACCACAAACAGGGGATCAGCCCCAGCATTTT. Residues: CASSPQTGDQPQHF.